This T cell receptor (beta chain) was captured by sequencing in a study of OX40 agonist ivuxolimab in advanced cancers. As to this clone: What it binds is not known.

Assay used: immunoSEQ multiplex PCR; TCRdb lists only in-frame clones, some missing. The table has around 77,000 clones, over 75% seen once. Germline assignment: CDR1 MNHEY and CDR2 SMNVEV (reference sequence). The CDR3 contains 17 residues. V was trimmed by 0 bases and J by 1 base, leaving 13 bases between them. Overall study findings and caveats: Some of the nonresponding patients also showed low levels of normalized T-cell clonal expansion. Those patients achieving a partial response at 0.1-3.0 mg/kg showed among the lowest clonal expansion. Clones of CD4+ and CD8+ blood T cells grew by week 6 at doses of 0.1 to 3.0 mg/kg.

This TCR came from an adult with an advanced solid tumor such as melanoma, head and neck, liver or kidney cancer. Sequenced material: CD4+ or CD8+ T cells sorted from blood, taken in a trial of the OX40 agonist ivuxolimab. This sequence joins TRBV27 and TRBJ1-5; D is possibly TRBD1 (5 bases). The CDR3 nucleotides read TGTGCCAGCAGTTTATCGGGTGGGGGGGGAAGCAATCAGCCCCAGCATTTT. The encoded protein is CASSLSGGGGSNQPQHF.